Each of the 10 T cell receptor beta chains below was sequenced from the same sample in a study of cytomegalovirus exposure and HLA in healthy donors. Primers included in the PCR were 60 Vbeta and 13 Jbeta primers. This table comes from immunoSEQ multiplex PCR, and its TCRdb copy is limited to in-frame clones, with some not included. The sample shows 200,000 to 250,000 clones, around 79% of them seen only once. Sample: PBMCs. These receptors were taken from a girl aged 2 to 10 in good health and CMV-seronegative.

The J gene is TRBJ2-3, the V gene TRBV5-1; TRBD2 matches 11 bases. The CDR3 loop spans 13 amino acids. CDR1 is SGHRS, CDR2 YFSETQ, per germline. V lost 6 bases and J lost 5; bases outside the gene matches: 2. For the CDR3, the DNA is TGCGCCAGCACTCTAGCGGGGGGAGATACGCAGTATTTT. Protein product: CASTLAGGDTQYF.

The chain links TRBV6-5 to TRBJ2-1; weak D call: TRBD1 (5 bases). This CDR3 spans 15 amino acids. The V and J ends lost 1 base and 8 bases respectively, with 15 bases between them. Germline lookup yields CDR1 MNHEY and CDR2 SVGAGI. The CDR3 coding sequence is TGTGCCAGCAGTTACTTGACAGCAGGCGGCTATGAGCAGTTCTTC. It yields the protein CASSYLTAGGYEQFF.

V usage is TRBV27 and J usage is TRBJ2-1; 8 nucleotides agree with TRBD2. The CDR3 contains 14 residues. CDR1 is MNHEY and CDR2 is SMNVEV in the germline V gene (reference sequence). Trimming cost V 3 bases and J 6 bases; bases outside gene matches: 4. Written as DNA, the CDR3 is TGTGCCAGCAGTTTGGCCGGGGGGGGCAATGAGCAGTTCTTC. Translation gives CASSLAGGGNEQFF.

The CDR3 protein is CASSSQRDRSTDTQYF. CDR3 nucleotide sequence: TGTGCCAGCAGCTCCCAGCGGGATAGGAGCACAGATACGCAGTATTTT. The chain employs TRBV7-6 and TRBJ2-3; 7 bases are a match to TRBD2. The J segment lost 0 bases and the V segment lost 4 bases, leaving 7 bases of the junction unmatched. This CDR3 has 16 residues. Germline CDR1 and CDR2: SGHVS and FNYEAQ.

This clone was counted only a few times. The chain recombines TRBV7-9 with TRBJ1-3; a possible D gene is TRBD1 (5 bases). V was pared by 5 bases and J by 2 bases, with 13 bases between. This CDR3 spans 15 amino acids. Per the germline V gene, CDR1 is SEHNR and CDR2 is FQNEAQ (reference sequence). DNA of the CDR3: TGTGCCAGCAGCGCACGGCAGGGAACTGGAAACACCATATATTTT. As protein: CASSARQGTGNTIYF.

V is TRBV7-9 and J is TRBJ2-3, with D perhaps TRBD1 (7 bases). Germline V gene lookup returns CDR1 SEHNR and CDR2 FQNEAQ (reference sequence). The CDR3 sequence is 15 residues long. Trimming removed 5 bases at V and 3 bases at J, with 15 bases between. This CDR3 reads CASSPRRGRTDTQYF. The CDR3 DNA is TGTGCCAGCAGCCCCCGGAGGGGGCGAACAGATACGCAGTATTTT.

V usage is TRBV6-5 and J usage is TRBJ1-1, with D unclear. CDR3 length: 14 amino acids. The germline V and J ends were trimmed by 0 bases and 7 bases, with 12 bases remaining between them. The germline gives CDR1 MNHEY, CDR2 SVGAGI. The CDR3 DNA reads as TGTGCCAGCAGTTACTCGACCCCTCGGGGTGAAGCTTTCTTT. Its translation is CASSYSTPRGEAFF.

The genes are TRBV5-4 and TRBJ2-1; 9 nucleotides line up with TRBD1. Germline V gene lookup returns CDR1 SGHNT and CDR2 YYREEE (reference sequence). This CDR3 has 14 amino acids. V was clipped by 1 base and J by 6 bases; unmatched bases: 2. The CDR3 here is CASSLKDRGNEQFF. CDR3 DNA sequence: TGTGCCAGCAGCTTGAAGGACAGGGGCAATGAGCAGTTCTTC.

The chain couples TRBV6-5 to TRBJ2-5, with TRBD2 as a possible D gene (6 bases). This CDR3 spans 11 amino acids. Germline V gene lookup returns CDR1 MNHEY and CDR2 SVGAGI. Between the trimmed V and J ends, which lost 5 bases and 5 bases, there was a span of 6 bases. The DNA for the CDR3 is TGTGCCAGCAGTCGGGGGGAGACCCAGTACTTC. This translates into CASSRGETQYF.

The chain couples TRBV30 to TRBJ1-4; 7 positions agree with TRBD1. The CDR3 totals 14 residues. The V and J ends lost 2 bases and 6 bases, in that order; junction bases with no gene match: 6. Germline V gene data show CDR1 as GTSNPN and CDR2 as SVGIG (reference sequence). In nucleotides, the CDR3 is TGTGCCTGGAGTACAGGGGTGGCCCATGAAAAACTGTTTTTT. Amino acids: CAWSTGVAHEKLFF. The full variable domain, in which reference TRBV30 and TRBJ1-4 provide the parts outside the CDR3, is SQTIHQWPATLVQPVGSPLSLECTVEGTSNPNLYWYRQAAGRGLQLLFYSVGIGQISSEVPQNLSASRPQDRQFILSSKKLLLSDSGFYLCAWSTGVAHEKLFFGSGTQLSVL.